Following are 10 T cell receptor beta chains from one sample sequenced in a study of blood T cell repertoires in COVID-19. Here immunoSEQ multiplex PCR was the method, and the copy in TCRdb shows in-frame clones only, minus some. The sample yields roughly 230,000 clones, under 90% seen once. The sequenced material came from PBMCs or T cells enriched from blood (not recorded which). The receptors here all came from a woman in her sixties or seventies who had recovered from COVID-19.

The V gene is TRBV14, the J gene TRBJ2-7; D perhaps matches TRBD1 (6 bases). This CDR3 has 13 residues. Germline CDR1 is SGHDN and CDR2 is FVKESK. Trimming removed 4 bases from V and 6 bases from J, with 13 bases in between. This chain's CDR3 is CASSLDPGAEQYF. The CDR3 DNA sequence: TGTGCCAGCAGCCTCGACCCAGGGGCCGAGCAGTACTTC.

This clone was picked up a small number of times. V is TRBV6-5 and J is TRBJ2-2; 7 nucleotides match TRBD1. The CDR3 is 13 amino acids. J gave up 1 base and V 11 bases, and 4 bases lay outside the gene matches. Germline V CDR1 and CDR2: MNHEY, SVGAGI. Here the CDR3 DNA reads TGTGCCGGCCGGGACAGGAACACCGGGGAGCTGTTTTTT. It is translated as CAGRDRNTGELFF.

The rearrangement joins TRBV9 to TRBJ2-3; 16 bases align to TRBD2. Germline lookup yields CDR1 SGDLS and CDR2 YYNGEE. The CDR3 runs to 17 residues. V lost 2 bases, J lost 2 bases, and 2 bases stayed unmatched. CDR3 bases: TGTGCCAGCAGCGTGGGACTAGCGGGGGGGTTCACAGATACGCAGTATTTT. It codes for CASSVGLAGGFTDTQYF.

CDR3: CASSQPTGDEKLFF. As DNA, the CDR3 is TGCGCCAGCAGCCAACCGACAGGGGATGAAAAACTGTTTTTT. This rearrangement joins TRBV4-1 to TRBJ1-4, with 8 bases aligning to TRBD1. Trimming removed 2 bases from V and 6 bases from J; junction bases left unmatched: 2. CDR3 length equals 14 residues. Per the germline V gene, CDR1 is MGHRA and CDR2 is YSYEKL.

The CDR3 coding sequence is TGTGCCAGCAGCTTAAGCGGGGGACCGAACACCGGGGAGCTGTTTTTT. Translating gives CASSLSGGPNTGELFF. This chain connects TRBV7-3 to TRBJ2-2, with 7 positions matching TRBD2. Germline CDR1 and CDR2: SGHTA and FQGTGA. CDR3 length: 16 residues. The trim removed 1 base at V and 0 bases at J, leaving 2 bases unmatched.

The rearrangement uses TRBV5-6 and TRBJ1-1; 7 bases are a match to TRBD1. The CDR3 is 17 residues long. Germline V gives CDR1 SGHDT, CDR2 YYEEEE. After removal of 2 bases from V and 0 bases from J, the junction contained 10 bases not matched to a gene. The CDR3 coding sequence is TGTGCCAGCAGCTTAGGGGACAGCCGAAGATTGAACACTGAAGCTTTCTTT. It codes for CASSLGDSRRLNTEAFF.

The V gene is TRBV11-2, the J gene TRBJ2-3; 8 bases fit TRBD2. This CDR3 spans 15 amino acids. Germline V gene sequence: CDR1 SGHAT, CDR2 FQNNGV. The V segment lost 2 bases and the J segment 6 bases; nucleotides outside the gene matches: 7. CDR3 nucleotide sequence: TGTGCCAGCAGCTTACTACGGGGGGGTTGGGATACGCAGTATTTT. This gives the protein CASSLLRGGWDTQYF.

In its sample, this clone was seen once. The chain joins TRBV6-5 to TRBJ1-2; 7 nucleotides agree with TRBD1. Germline V lookup: CDR1 MNHEY, CDR2 SVGAGI. V lost 4 bases, J lost 6 bases, and 8 bases stayed unmatched. The CDR3 totals 14 residues. CDR3 nucleotides: TGTGCCAGCAGTTCCCGGACAGGAGGAAATGGCTACACCTTC. Encoded protein: CASSSRTGGNGYTF.

This clone has a handful of counts. The rearrangement joins TRBV7-9 to TRBJ2-4; possibly TRBD2 for D (6 bases). The CDR3 sequence is 13 residues long. Trimming stripped 5 bases from V and 5 bases from J, with 10 bases between. Germline V gives CDR1 SEHNR, CDR2 FQNEAQ (reference sequence). CDR3 DNA sequence: TGTGCCAGCAGCGGAGGGGTAGAAAACATTCAGTACTTC. Translation: CASSGGVENIQYF.

The J gene is TRBJ1-4, the V gene TRBV5-1, with D perhaps TRBD1 (6 bases). The CDR3 consists of 18 residues. The V gene lost 5 bases and the J gene lost 0 bases, with 20 bases spanning the gap. Germline loops: CDR1 SGHRS, CDR2 YFSETQ. The CDR3 sequence is CASRGAFPGAATNEKLFF. In DNA, the CDR3 is TGCGCCAGCAGGGGAGCTTTTCCAGGGGCTGCAACTAATGAAAAACTGTTTTTT.